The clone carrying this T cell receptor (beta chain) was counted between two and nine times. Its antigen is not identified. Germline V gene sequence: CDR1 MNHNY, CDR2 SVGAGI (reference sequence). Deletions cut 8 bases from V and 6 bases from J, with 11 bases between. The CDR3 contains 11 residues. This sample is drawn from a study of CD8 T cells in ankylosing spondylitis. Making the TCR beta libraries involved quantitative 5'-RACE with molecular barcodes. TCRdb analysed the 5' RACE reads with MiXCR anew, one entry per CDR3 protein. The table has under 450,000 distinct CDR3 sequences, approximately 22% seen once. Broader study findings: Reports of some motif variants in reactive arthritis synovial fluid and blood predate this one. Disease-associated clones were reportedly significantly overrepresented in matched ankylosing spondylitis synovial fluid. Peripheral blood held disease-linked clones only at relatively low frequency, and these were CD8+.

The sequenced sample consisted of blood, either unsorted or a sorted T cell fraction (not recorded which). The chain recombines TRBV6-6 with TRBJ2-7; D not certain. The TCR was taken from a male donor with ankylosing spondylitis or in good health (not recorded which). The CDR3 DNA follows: TGTGCCAGCTATTCCTGGGCCGAGCAGTACTTC. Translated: CASYSWAEQYF.